This T cell receptor beta chain was captured in a study of blood T cell repertoires in COVID-19. As originally analysed: Cell counts per sample came from amplifying reference gene primers. Measured with immunoSEQ multiplex PCR; TCRdb has only the in-frame clones, and not every one. V, J and clone size are those of that table, while D and trimming were read from the DNA. Of over 30,000 clones in the sample, roughly nine tenths were seen once. With 2 bases clipped from V and 7 bases from J, the junction kept 7 bases outside the gene matches. This CDR3 contains 14 residues. CDR1 is SQVTM, CDR2 ANQGSEA, per germline.

The V gene is TRBV29-1, the J gene TRBJ1-2, with 10 positions matching TRBD1. Specimen: peripheral blood. This TCR derives from a woman older than 75 with active or convalescent COVID-19. CDR3 sequence reads: CSVEPPGQGSGYTF. CDR3 nucleotides: TGCAGCGTTGAACCACCGGGACAGGGGAGTGGCTACACCTTC.